This TCR beta chain was sequenced for a study of T-cell memory formation after mild COVID-19. Study information: TCR clustering was largely donor specific. Regarding the study as a whole: Pre-infection memory contained some responding clones, which suggested that cross-reactive memory had joined.

Per the germline V gene, CDR1 is MNHEY and CDR2 is SMNVEV (reference sequence). The CDR3 consists of 17 residues. V gave up 4 bases and J gave up 1 base; unmatched junction bases: 11. TCR alpha and TCR beta cDNA libraries carrying sample barcodes and UMIs were produced by 5'RACE using constant-segment primers. TCRdb re-analysed the 5' RACE reads in MiXCR, keeping a single row per CDR3 protein. This sample yields around 300,000 distinct CDR3 sequences, of which 12% to 15% are seen a single time; 20% to 25% belongs to the top ten. Comment on this clonotype: The antigen remains undetermined.

The clonotype comes from a man aged 18 to 29 who had mild COVID-19 (a few samples of this study predate the infection). Cell type and time point are not known. The sample consisted of PBMCs or a T cell subset sorted from them (not recorded which). The genes are TRBV27 and TRBJ2-5; 8 bases fit TRBD2. CDR3 DNA sequence: TGTGCCAGCAGTTCTCTTATAGCGGGGTACTCCCAAGAGACCCAGTACTTC. It encodes CASSSLIAGYSQETQYF.